This passage covers 8 T cell receptor beta chains from one sample sequenced in a study of T-cell memory formation after mild COVID-19 (dated by TCRdb to the early 2020s). The library was produced with 5' RACE. TCRdb names Illumina NovaSeq 6000 as the instrument used. The raw public reads went through TCRdb reprocessing: fastp at Q25, MiXCR clone calling, in-frame beta chains kept. Each record represents a unique CDR3 protein, reported with the most common genes and DNA among its rows. For this sample there are some 320,000 distinct CDR3 sequences; approximately 15% appear just once. About 20% of the sample goes to the ten largest clones. Material for sequencing was PBMCs or a T cell subset sorted from them (not recorded which). Receptors originate from a man aged 18-30 years who had mild COVID-19 (a few samples of this study predate the infection). The sample titles of this study are shuffled in the database, so cell type and time point are left out; the donor was told from shared clones.

This clonotype was seen more than once but under ten times. This rearrangement joins TRBV5-1 to TRBJ1-4; D remains unclear. The germline V gene has CDR1 SGHRS and CDR2 YFSETQ. Trimming took off 3 bases at V and 0 bases at J, with 9 bases between the two ends. The CDR3 totals 15 residues. The CDR3 region is CASSWGVSTNEKLFF. CDR3 sequence (DNA): TGCGCCAGCAGCTGGGGTGTTTCAACTAATGAAAAACTGTTTTTT.

This clonotype was seen ten or more times. The chain is built from TRBV7-6 and TRBJ2-2, with a weak D call TRBD1 (5 bases). This CDR3 region has 14 residues. V was pared by 1 base and J by 5 bases, with 8 bases between. CDR1 is SGHVS and CDR2 is FNYEAQ in the germline V gene. Here the CDR3 DNA reads TGTGCCAGCAGCTTAGTTACAGGAACCGGGGAGCTGTTTTTT. It encodes CASSLVTGTGELFF.

The chain couples TRBV5-4 to TRBJ2-3, with a possible D match to TRBD2 (6 bases). The length of the CDR3 is 16 residues. Germline CDR1 SGHNT, CDR2 YYREEE (reference sequence). Trimming took 5 bases from V and 1 from J, leaving 17 bases between them. The CDR3 region has the DNA TGTGCCAGCAGTTACGGGGGAAGGGGACGCACAGATACGCAGTATTTT. This translates into CASSYGGRGRTDTQYF.

This chain joins TRBV2 and TRBJ1-6, with D perhaps TRBD1 (5 bases). CDR3 size: 14 residues. The germline CDR1 and CDR2 sequences are SNHLY and FYNNEI. V gave up 3 bases and J gave up 11 bases, with 14 bases separating them. CDR3 in amino acids: CASSEEGVVPPLHF. The CDR3 DNA follows: TGTGCCAGCAGTGAGGAAGGGGTCGTACCACCCCTCCACTTT.

This clonotype was seen a handful of times. The chain combines TRBV11-2 with TRBJ1-4; tentatively, D is TRBD1 (6 bases). The germline CDR1 and CDR2 sequences are SGHAT and FQNNGV. The CDR3 totals 15 residues. Trimming took off 5 bases at V and 3 bases at J, with 13 bases between the two ends. This chain's CDR3 is CASSNSGQPNEKLFF. CDR3 DNA: TGTGCCAGCAGCAATTCAGGACAGCCTAATGAAAAACTGTTTTTT. The complete variable domain, with remaining parts taken from reference TRBV11-2 and TRBJ1-4, reads EAGVAQSPRYKIIEKRQSVAFWCNPISGHATLYWYQQILGQGPKLLIQFQNNGVVDDSQLPKDRFSAERLKGVDSTLKIQPAKLEDSAVYLCASSNSGQPNEKLFFGSGTQLSVL.

In its sample, this clonotype was seen a few times. The chain has TRBV7-6 and TRBJ2-7; TRBD2 matches at 8 bases. The CDR3 contains 15 residues. In germline, CDR1 is SGHVS, CDR2 FNYEAQ. J gave up 0 bases and V 6 bases, and 7 bases lay outside the gene matches. Written as DNA, the CDR3 is TGTGCCAGCAGTGGAAGCGGGGGTGCCTCCTACGAGCAGTACGTC. Amino acid sequence: CASSGSGGASYEQYV.

This clonotype was seen ten or more times. V usage is TRBV12-3 or TRBV12-4 and J usage is TRBJ2-3; TRBD2 is a possible D gene (5 bases). Trimming cost V 6 bases and J 4 bases, with 11 bases left between them. The CDR3 is 13 amino acids. CDR3 in amino acids: CASSRTSADTQYF. DNA of the CDR3: TGTGCCAGCAGCCGTACTAGTGCAGATACGCAGTATTTT.

This clonotype was detected ten times or more. The chain couples TRBV24-1 to TRBJ2-1; no clear D gene. CDR1 KGHDR and CDR2 SFDVKD come from the germline V gene. This CDR3 spans 13 amino acids. Trimming removed 4 bases at V and 9 bases at J, with 12 bases between. The CDR3 spells CATSDSSVSEQFF. The CDR3, as DNA: TGTGCCACCAGTGACTCCTCAGTTAGTGAGCAGTTCTTC.